The clone carrying this T cell receptor beta chain was detected ten times or more. The target antigen is unknown. The V and J ends lost 2 bases and 1 base respectively, with 8 bases between them. The CDR3 runs to 14 residues. Germline CDR1 and CDR2: MNHEY and SVGEGT. For TCRbeta, the library was prepared with unique molecular identifiers. TCRdb called the PCR reads again in MiXCR, with one record for every CDR3 protein. The sample yields almost 500,000 distinct CDR3 sequences, 10% seen once. This sample is part of a study of T-cell reconstitution after alpha-beta-depleted transplantation in children. Study-level findings and limits: Certain patients had high TCRbeta diversity at day 60, and it came from recipient T cells and thymic progenitors that survived. T-cell counts and diversity at one year following transplant were attributed mainly to newly produced T cells. About two months after transplant, alpha-beta T cells reportedly came from several hundred expanded graft clones.

The TCR was taken from a child aged 2 to 15 with inherited bone marrow failure, due to receive a stem cell transplant. V and J are TRBV6-2 or TRBV6-3 and TRBJ2-5; D perhaps matches TRBD2 (5 bases). Specimen: PBMCs, collected before TCRalphabeta/CD19-depleted stem cell transplant. CDR3 nucleotides: TGTGCCAGCAGTTACGGGAGCAGCCAAGAGACCCAGTACTTC. Its protein product is CASSYGSSQETQYF.